This entry describes one T cell receptor (beta chain). The antigen is unknown. The data originate from a study of PD-1 blockade in classical Hodgkin lymphoma. Study conclusions and caveats: What caused the repertoire differences, perhaps disease activity or prior therapy, remains undefined. Compared with healthy donors, newly diagnosed patients reportedly showed lower baseline TCR diversity. Before treatment, complete responders showed about the same diversity as newly diagnosed patients.

Every patient experienced relapse after autologous stem cell transplantation, and brentuximab vedotin exposure varied. Per the germline V gene, CDR1 is MNHNS and CDR2 is SASEGT. The CDR3 loop spans 13 amino acids. The V gene lost 3 bases and the J gene lost 2 bases, with 7 bases spanning the gap. The repertoire was sequenced with immunoSEQ multiplex PCR; TCRdb's copy has only in-frame clones and lacks some. This sample has roughly 30,000 clones; roughly 80% occur once, and the top ten carry roughly 20%. The sequence derives from a human donor with classical Hodgkin lymphoma. This chain connects TRBV6-1 to TRBJ1-2; D ambiguous. The sequenced sample was peripheral blood mononuclear cells (PBMCs), obtained before the second cycle of nivolumab. CDR3 in DNA: TGTGCCAGCAGTGAGCGGGGAAACTATGGCTACACCTTC. Protein product: CASSERGNYGYTF.